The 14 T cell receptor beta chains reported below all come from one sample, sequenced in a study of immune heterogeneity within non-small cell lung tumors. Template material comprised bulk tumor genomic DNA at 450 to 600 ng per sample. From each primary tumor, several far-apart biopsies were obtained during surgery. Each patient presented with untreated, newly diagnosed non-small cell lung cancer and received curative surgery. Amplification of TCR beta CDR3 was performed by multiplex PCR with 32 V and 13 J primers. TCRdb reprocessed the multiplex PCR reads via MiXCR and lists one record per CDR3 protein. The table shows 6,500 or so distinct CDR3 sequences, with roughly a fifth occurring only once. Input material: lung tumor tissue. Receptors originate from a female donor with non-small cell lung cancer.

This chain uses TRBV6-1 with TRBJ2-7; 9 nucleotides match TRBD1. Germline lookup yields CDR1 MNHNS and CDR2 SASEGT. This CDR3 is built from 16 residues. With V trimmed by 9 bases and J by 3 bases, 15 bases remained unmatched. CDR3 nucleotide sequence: TGTGCCAGTAGACTGAACAGGGGGCAGGGAGGCTACGAGCAGTACTTC. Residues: CASRLNRGQGGYEQYF.

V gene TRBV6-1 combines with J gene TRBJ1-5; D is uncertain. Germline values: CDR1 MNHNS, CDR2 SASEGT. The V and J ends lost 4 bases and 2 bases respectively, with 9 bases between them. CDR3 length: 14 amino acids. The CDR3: CASSVRAGNQPQHF. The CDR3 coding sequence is TGTGCCAGCAGTGTTAGGGCGGGCAATCAGCCCCAGCATTTT.

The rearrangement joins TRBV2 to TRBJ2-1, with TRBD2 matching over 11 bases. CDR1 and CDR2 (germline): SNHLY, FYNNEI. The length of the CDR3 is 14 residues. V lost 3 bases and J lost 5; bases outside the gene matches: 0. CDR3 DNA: TGTGCCAGCAGTGAGACTAGCGGGAACAATGAGCAGTTCTTC. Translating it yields CASSETSGNNEQFF.

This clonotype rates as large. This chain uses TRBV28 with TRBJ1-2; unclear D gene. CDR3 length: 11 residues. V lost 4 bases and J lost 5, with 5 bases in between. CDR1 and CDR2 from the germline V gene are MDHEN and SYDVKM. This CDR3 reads CASSSVYGYTF. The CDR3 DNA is TGTGCCAGCAGTTCGGTTTATGGCTACACCTTC.

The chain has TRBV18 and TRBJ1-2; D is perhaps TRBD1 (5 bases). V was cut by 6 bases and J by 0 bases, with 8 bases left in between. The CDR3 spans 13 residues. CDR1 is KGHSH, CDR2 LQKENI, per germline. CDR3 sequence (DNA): TGTGCCAGCTCGACAGAGACTAACTATGGCTACACCTTC. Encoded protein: CASSTETNYGYTF.

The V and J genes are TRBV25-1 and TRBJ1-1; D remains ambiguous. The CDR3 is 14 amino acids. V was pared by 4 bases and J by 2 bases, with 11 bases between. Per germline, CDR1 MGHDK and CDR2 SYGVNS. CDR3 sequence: CASSVQGSNTEAFF. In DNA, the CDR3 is TGTGCCAGCAGTGTTCAAGGGAGCAACACTGAAGCTTTCTTT.

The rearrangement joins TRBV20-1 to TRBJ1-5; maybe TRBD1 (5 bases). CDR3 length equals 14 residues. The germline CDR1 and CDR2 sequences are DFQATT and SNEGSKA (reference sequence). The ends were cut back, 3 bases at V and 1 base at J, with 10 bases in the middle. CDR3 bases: TGCAGTGCTAGCCCAGGGTTGAGCAATCAGCCCCAGCATTTT. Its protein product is CSASPGLSNQPQHF.

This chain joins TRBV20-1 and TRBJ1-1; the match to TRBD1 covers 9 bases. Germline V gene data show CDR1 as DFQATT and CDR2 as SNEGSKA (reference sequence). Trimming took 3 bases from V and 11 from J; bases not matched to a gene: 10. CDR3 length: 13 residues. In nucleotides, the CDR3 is TGCAGTGCTAGGACAACAGGGGGCCTTGGTGCTTTCTTT. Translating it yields CSARTTGGLGAFF.

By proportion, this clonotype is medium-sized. The CDR3 sequence: CATSDGGASNEKLFF. The CDR3 DNA is TGTGCCACCAGTGATGGGGGGGCGAGTAATGAAAAACTGTTTTTT. The chain couples TRBV24-1 to TRBJ1-4, with D perhaps TRBD1 (6 bases). The CDR3 is made up of 15 amino acids. With 3 bases removed from V and 4 bases from J, the gap between germline ends came to 11 bases. CDR1 is KGHDR and CDR2 is SFDVKD in the germline V gene.

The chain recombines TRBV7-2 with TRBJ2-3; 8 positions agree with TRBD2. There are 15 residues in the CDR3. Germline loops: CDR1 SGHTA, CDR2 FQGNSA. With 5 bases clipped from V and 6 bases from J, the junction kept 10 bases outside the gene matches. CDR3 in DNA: TGTGCCAGCAGCCCGACGATCGCGGGAGGCGATACGCAGTATTTT. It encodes CASSPTIAGGDTQYF.

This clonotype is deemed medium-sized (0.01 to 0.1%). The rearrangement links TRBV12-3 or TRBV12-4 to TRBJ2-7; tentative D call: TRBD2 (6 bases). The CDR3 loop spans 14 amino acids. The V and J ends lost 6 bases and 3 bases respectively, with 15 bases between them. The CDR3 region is CASSPTLANYEQYF. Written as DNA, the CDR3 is TGTGCCAGCAGCCCTACTCTAGCGAACTACGAGCAGTACTTC.

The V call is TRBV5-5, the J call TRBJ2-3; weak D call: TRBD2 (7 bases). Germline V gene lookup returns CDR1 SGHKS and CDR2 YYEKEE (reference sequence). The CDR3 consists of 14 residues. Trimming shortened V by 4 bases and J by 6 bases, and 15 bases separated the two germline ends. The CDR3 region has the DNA TGTGCCAGCAGCCTAGGGGGGGGCGGCGATACGCAGTATTTT. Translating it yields CASSLGGGGDTQYF.

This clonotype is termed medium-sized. DNA for the CDR3: TGCAGTGCTACCCCCCCGGGGGTCACTGAAGCTTTCTTT. Translating it yields CSATPPGVTEAFF. This rearrangement joins TRBV20-1 to TRBJ1-1; the D gene is possibly TRBD1 (5 bases). Trimming shortened V by 4 bases and J by 4 bases, and 13 bases separated the two germline ends. The CDR3 is 13 amino acids. The germline CDR1 and CDR2 sequences are DFQATT and SNEGSKA (reference sequence).

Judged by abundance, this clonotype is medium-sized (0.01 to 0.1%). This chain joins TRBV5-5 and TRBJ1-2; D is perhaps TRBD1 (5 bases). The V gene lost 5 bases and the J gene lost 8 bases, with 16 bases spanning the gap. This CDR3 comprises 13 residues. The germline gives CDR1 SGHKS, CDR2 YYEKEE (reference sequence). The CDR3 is CASSYAEGVGYTF. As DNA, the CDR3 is TGTGCCAGCAGTTATGCAGAAGGGGTCGGCTACACCTTC.